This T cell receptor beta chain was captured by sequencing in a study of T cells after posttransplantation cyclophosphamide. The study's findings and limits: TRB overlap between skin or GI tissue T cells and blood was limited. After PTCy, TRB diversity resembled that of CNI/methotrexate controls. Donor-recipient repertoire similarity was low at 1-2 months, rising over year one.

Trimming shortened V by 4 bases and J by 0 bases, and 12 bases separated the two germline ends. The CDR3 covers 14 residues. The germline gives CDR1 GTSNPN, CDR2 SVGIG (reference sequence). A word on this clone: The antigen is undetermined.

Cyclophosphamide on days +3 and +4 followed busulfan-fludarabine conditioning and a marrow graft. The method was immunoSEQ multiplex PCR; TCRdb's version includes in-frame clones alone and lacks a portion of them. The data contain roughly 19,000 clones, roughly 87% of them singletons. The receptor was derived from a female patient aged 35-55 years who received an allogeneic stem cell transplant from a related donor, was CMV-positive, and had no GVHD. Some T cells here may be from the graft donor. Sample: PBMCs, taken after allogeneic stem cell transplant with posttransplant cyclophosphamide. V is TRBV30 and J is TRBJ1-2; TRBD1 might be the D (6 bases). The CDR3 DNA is TGTGCCTGGAACAGGGAGAGAGCTAACTATGGCTACACCTTC. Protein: CAWNRERANYGYTF.